These 4 T cell receptor beta chains were all obtained from the same sample, sequenced in a study of Ad26.COV2.S vaccination and SARS-CoV-2 variants (dated by TCRdb to the early 2020s). The library was produced with the immunoSEQ multiplex PCR assay. Held by TCRdb, this immuneACCESS table contains in-frame sequences only and omits some clones. Under half of the omission traces to an unresolved V gene where checked; the cause of the rest is unknown. Across this sample there are tens of thousands of clones, with less than 85% seen only once. 16% of the sample lies in the top ten. The time point label corresponds to: individuals recovered from natural SARS-CoV-2 infection. Material: peripheral blood, obtained after recovery from COVID-19. The receptors here all came from a human donor who had recovered from COVID-19.

The rearrangement joins TRBV28 to TRBJ2-6; possible D gene TRBD1, 5 bases. Trimming cost V 6 bases and J 0 bases, with 15 bases left between them. The CDR3 has 17 residues. Per the germline V gene, CDR1 is MDHEN and CDR2 is SYDVKM. The DNA of the CDR3 is TGTGCCAGCAGCGGTATCAGGACAAGCTCTGGGGCCAACGTCCTGACTTTC. Amino acids: CASSGIRTSSGANVLTF.

The CDR3 is CASSLGGLAGGIEQYF. The CDR3 nucleotides are TGTGCCAGCAGCTTAGGAGGGCTAGCGGGAGGGATCGAGCAGTACTTC. V gene TRBV5-6 combines with J gene TRBJ2-7; 12 nucleotides align to TRBD2. The V and J ends lost 2 bases and 6 bases, in that order; junction bases with no gene match: 9. Germline V gives CDR1 SGHDT, CDR2 YYEEEE. The length of the CDR3 is 16 residues.

V gene TRBV28 combines with J gene TRBJ1-1; 8 bases match TRBD1. The trim removed 4 bases at V and 4 bases at J, leaving 2 bases unmatched. Per the germline V gene, CDR1 is MDHEN and CDR2 is SYDVKM. This CDR3 has 13 residues. CDR3 nucleotide sequence: TGTGCCAGCAGTTCCACAGGGGGCACTGAAGCTTTCTTT. The encoded protein is CASSSTGGTEAFF.

This clone appeared a few times. V usage is TRBV6-6 and J usage is TRBJ1-5; D is undetermined. V dropped 2 bases and J dropped 5 bases, with 7 bases sitting between them. CDR3 size: 13 residues. Germline V CDR1 and CDR2: MNHNY, SVGAGI (reference sequence). The CDR3 region is CASSYGSDQPQHF. The CDR3 bases are TGTGCCAGCAGTTACGGTTCAGATCAGCCCCAGCATTTT.